A single sample gave rise to the 31 T cell receptor beta chains below, sequenced in a study of control samples from healthy donors and cancer patients (dated by TCRdb to about 2020). The receptor library was made with the immunoSEQ multiplex PCR assay. Here the immuneACCESS table is served through TCRdb, limited to in-frame sequences with V and J called. Missing clones are a known gap in these copies; in checked studies unresolved V genes cover under half, and the rest lacks a known reason. The sample has about 70,000 clones on record, approximately 87% of them singletons. The ten largest clones take up about 26% of the sample. The sequenced sample consisted of blood. These receptors all come from a man aged 50 to 59 in good health.

J is TRBJ1-4 and V is TRBV19, with D unresolved. Trimming cost V 7 bases and J 6 bases, with 12 bases left between them. Per germline, CDR1 LNHDA and CDR2 SQIVND (reference sequence). The CDR3 sequence is 13 residues long. CDR3 nucleotides: TGTGCCAGTAATAGGCAGGTCCATGAAAAACTGTTTTTT. This codes for CASNRQVHEKLFF. The full variable domain, completed using reference TRBV19 and TRBJ1-4, is DGGITQSPKYLFRKEGQNVTLSCEQNLNHDAMYWYRQDPGQGLRLIYYSQIVNDFQKGDIAEGYSVSREKKESFPLTVTSAQKNPTAFYLCASNRQVHEKLFFGSGTQLSVL.

V gene TRBV30 combines with J gene TRBJ1-1; D is undetermined. The CDR3 spans 11 residues. Deletions cut 4 bases from V and 4 bases from J, with 7 bases between. Germline CDR1 and CDR2: GTSNPN and SVGIG (reference sequence). The CDR3 sequence is CAWTRGTEAFF. The CDR3 DNA reads as TGTGCCTGGACCCGAGGCACTGAAGCTTTCTTT.

This clone was picked up one time. The rearrangement joins TRBV19 to TRBJ1-2; 7 nucleotides line up with TRBD1. Germline V gene data show CDR1 as LNHDA and CDR2 as SQIVND (reference sequence). The CDR3 has 15 amino acids. Trimming removed 6 bases from V and 1 base from J; junction bases left unmatched: 8. As DNA, the CDR3 is TGTGCCAGTAGCCCCGGGACAGCGCTTAACTATGGCTACACCTTC. This translates into CASSPGTALNYGYTF. Variable domain in full (rest from reference TRBV19 and TRBJ1-2): DGGITQSPKYLFRKEGQNVTLSCEQNLNHDAMYWYRQDPGQGLRLIYYSQIVNDFQKGDIAEGYSVSREKKESFPLTVTSAQKNPTAFYLCASSPGTALNYGYTFGSGTRLTVV.

The chain joins TRBV7-2 to TRBJ2-1, with 8 bases matching TRBD1. Trimming cost V 1 base and J 5 bases; bases outside gene matches: 1. CDR3 length: 14 residues. In germline, CDR1 is SGHTA, CDR2 FQGNSA. The CDR3 DNA reads as TGTGCCAGCAGCTTAGGGACAGGGAACAATGAGCAGTTCTTC. Translated, it gives CASSLGTGNNEQFF.

The V call is TRBV6-2 or TRBV6-3, the J call TRBJ2-2; D might be TRBD2 (6 bases). V lost 6 bases, J lost 12 bases, and 14 bases lay in between. The CDR3 loop spans 12 amino acids. Germline lookup yields CDR1 MNHEY and CDR2 SVGEGT. The CDR3 here is CASSSSGLQLFF. The CDR3 region has the DNA TGTGCCAGCAGCAGCTCGGGACTCCAGCTGTTTTTT.

This clone was detected once. This chain links TRBV11-3 with TRBJ1-6; 7 bases agree with TRBD1. This CDR3 comprises 16 residues. Germline V gene lookup returns CDR1 SGHNT and CDR2 YENEEA. V shed 4 bases, J shed 6 bases, and the junction held 9 bases outside the gene matches. CDR3 in amino acids: CASSSQGGAANSPLHF. Written as DNA, the CDR3 is TGTGCCAGCAGCTCTCAGGGGGGGGCTGCTAATTCACCCCTCCACTTT.

The chain is built from TRBV4-1 and TRBJ2-2; D might be TRBD2 (7 bases). Trimming stripped 2 bases from V and 5 bases from J, with 21 bases between. The CDR3 has 18 amino acids. CDR1 is MGHRA, CDR2 YSYEKL, per germline. The CDR3 here is CASSQRGGRSGLTGELFF. Here the CDR3 DNA reads TGCGCCAGCAGCCAAAGAGGGGGGCGTAGCGGGCTGACCGGGGAGCTGTTTTTT.

The chain is built from TRBV5-1 and TRBJ2-2; TRBD1 is a possible D gene (6 bases). Germline V gives CDR1 SGHRS, CDR2 YFSETQ. The CDR3 has 15 amino acids. V dropped 3 bases and J dropped 3 bases, with 12 bases sitting between them. CDR3 residues: CASSSSQGYTGELFF. CDR3 in DNA: TGCGCCAGCAGCTCATCACAGGGCTACACCGGGGAGCTGTTTTTT. The whole variable domain, remainder taken from reference TRBV5-1 and TRBJ2-2, is KAGVTQTPRYLIKTRGQQVTLSCSPISGHRSVSWYQQTPGQGLQFLFEYFSETQRNKGNFPGRFSGRQFSNSRSEMNVSTLELGDSALYLCASSSSQGYTGELFFGEGSRLTVL.

This chain links TRBV5-8 with TRBJ1-1; 9 bases are shared with TRBD1. Trimming at V came to 0 bases and at J to 1 base, leaving 1 base not matched to a gene. This CDR3 is built from 15 residues. CDR1 SGHTS and CDR2 YDEGEE come from the germline V gene. The CDR3 spells CASSLGDRANTEAFF. CDR3 nucleotide sequence: TGTGCCAGCAGCTTGGGGGACAGGGCGAACACTGAAGCTTTCTTT.

The chain recombines TRBV21-1 with TRBJ2-3; the table's D call of TRBD1 was not tested on the DNA. TRBV21-1 is termed a pseudogene. The CDR3 covers 17 residues. CDR3: CASSKGQQGRGTDTQYF. CDR3 nucleotide sequence: TGTGCCAGCAGCAAAGGCCAACAGGGAAGGGGCACAGATACGCAGTATTTT.

DNA for the CDR3: TGCGCCAGCAGCCAAGATGGTGCAGGGGTGACCTACGAGCAGTACTTC. Amino acid sequence: CASSQDGAGVTYEQYF. V is TRBV4-3 and J is TRBJ2-7, with a possible D match to TRBD1 (6 bases). V lost 0 bases and J lost 2, with 14 bases in between. The CDR3 sequence is 16 residues long. Germline V gene sequence: CDR1 LGHNA, CDR2 YSLEER.

V and J are TRBV5-6 and TRBJ2-1; D may be TRBD1 or TRBD2 (6 bases each). Germline V gene sequence: CDR1 SGHDT, CDR2 YYEEEE. V shed 2 bases and J shed 2 bases, with 14 bases lying between them. The CDR3 is 16 amino acids. This CDR3 reads CASSFRGALAYNEQFF. The CDR3 DNA reads as TGTGCCAGCAGCTTTAGGGGGGCATTGGCCTACAATGAGCAGTTCTTC.

The V and J genes are TRBV27 and TRBJ2-7; 9 bases fit TRBD1. V shed 2 bases, J shed 4 bases, and the junction held 6 bases outside the gene matches. Per the germline V gene, CDR1 is MNHEY and CDR2 is SMNVEV (reference sequence). The length of the CDR3 is 15 residues. The CDR3 region is CASSLVGQGLYEQYF. CDR3 coding DNA: TGTGCCAGCAGTTTAGTGGGACAGGGTTTGTACGAGCAGTACTTC.

The chain recombines TRBV19 with TRBJ2-2; D gene uncertain. CDR3 size: 13 residues. The ends were cut back, 3 bases at V and 2 bases at J, with 4 bases in the middle. Germline values: CDR1 LNHDA, CDR2 SQIVND (reference sequence). The CDR3 bases are TGTGCCAGTAGTATCCTAAACACCGGGGAGCTGTTTTTT. Translation: CASSILNTGELFF.

The gene calls are TRBV6-6 and TRBJ2-7; D is uncertain. Per germline, CDR1 MNHNY and CDR2 SVGAGI (reference sequence). V dropped 8 bases and J dropped 1 base, with 18 bases sitting between them. This CDR3 has 15 residues. The CDR3 loop reads CASQDAARTSYEQYF. The CDR3 DNA reads as TGTGCCAGCCAGGACGCCGCAAGAACTTCCTACGAGCAGTACTTC.

This clone was observed once. V gene TRBV29-1 combines with J gene TRBJ2-7, with D hard to call. Trimming cost V 2 bases and J 7 bases, with 9 bases left between them. Germline CDR1 reads SQVTM; CDR2 reads ANQGSEA. The CDR3 has 11 residues. The CDR3 nucleotides read TGCAGCGTTGAAAATATAGGGGAGCAGTACTTC. Translating gives CSVENIGEQYF.

The gene calls are TRBV28 and TRBJ1-3, with TRBD1 matching over 8 bases. Germline V CDR1 and CDR2: MDHEN, SYDVKM. The junction had 5 bases not matched to a gene; V was cut back by 5 bases and J by 5 bases. The CDR3 has 14 residues. As DNA, the CDR3 is TGTGCCAGCAGTCTCGGACAGGGCCGAAACACCATATATTTT. Its translation is CASSLGQGRNTIYF.

This clone was found once. This chain links TRBV30 with TRBJ1-2, with D perhaps matching TRBD1 (5 bases). Germline loops: CDR1 GTSNPN, CDR2 SVGIG (reference sequence). The V end was cut by 3 bases, the J end by 5 bases, with 10 bases between. The CDR3 consists of 12 residues. The CDR3 protein is CAWRGAGYGYTF. As DNA, the CDR3 is TGTGCCTGGAGGGGTGCAGGGTATGGCTACACCTTC.

The chain uses TRBV5-4 and TRBJ2-5, with D perhaps TRBD1 or TRBD2 (5 bases each). Germline V gene lookup returns CDR1 SGHNT and CDR2 YYREEE (reference sequence). This CDR3 spans 15 amino acids. V was pared by 0 bases and J by 5 bases, with 14 bases between. CDR3 sequence reads: CASSLDPGSWETQYF. The CDR3 coding sequence is TGTGCCAGCAGCTTGGATCCAGGGAGCTGGGAGACCCAGTACTTC. Based on the CDR3 plus reference TRBV5-4 and TRBJ2-5, the full variable domain is ETGVTQSPTHLIKTRGQQVTLRCSSQSGHNTVSWYQQALGQGPQFIFQYYREEENGRGNFPPRFSGLQFPNYSSELNVNALELDDSALYLCASSLDPGSWETQYFGPGTRLLVL.

This clone was counted between two and nine times. The chain uses TRBV7-2 and TRBJ2-3; D tentatively fits TRBD1 or TRBD2 (5 bases each). The CDR3 has 14 residues. Germline CDR1 and CDR2: SGHTA and FQGNSA. V was cut by 4 bases and J by 11 bases, with 19 bases left in between. CDR3 region: CASSSGTQREGQYF. The CDR3 bases are TGTGCCAGCAGCTCCGGGACCCAGAGAGAGGGGCAGTATTTT.

The rearrangement uses TRBV6-5 and TRBJ1-5; tentatively, D is TRBD1 (5 bases). The ends were cut back, 7 bases at V and 5 bases at J, with 18 bases in the middle. Per germline, CDR1 MNHEY and CDR2 SVGAGI. CDR3 length: 15 residues. The CDR3 DNA reads as TGTGCCAGCATGCGGATCGAAAGCAGGGATCAGCCCCAGCATTTT. The encoded protein is CASMRIESRDQPQHF.

The CDR3 region has the DNA TGTGCCAGCAGTTTAAACAATGAGCAGTTCTTC. Its translation is CASSLNNEQFF. The V gene is TRBV7-2, the J gene TRBJ2-1, with D hard to call. This CDR3 has 11 amino acids. Trimming pared 6 bases from V and 5 bases from J, leaving 5 bases between. Per the germline V gene, CDR1 is SGHTA and CDR2 is FQGNSA. The variable domain in full, completed from reference TRBV7-2 and TRBJ2-1, reads GAGVSQSPSNKVTEKGKDVELRCDPISGHTALYWYRQSLGQGLEFLIYFQGNSAPDKSGLPSDRFSAERTGGSVSTLTIQRTQQEDSAVYLCASSLNNEQFFGPGTRLTVL.

The chain employs TRBV4-2 and TRBJ2-7; D gene unclear. The V gene lost 0 bases and the J gene lost 0 bases, with 21 bases spanning the gap. This CDR3 contains 19 residues. Germline V gene lookup returns CDR1 LGHNA and CDR2 YNFKEQ. The CDR3 here is CASSQDRPLSDTLSYEQYF. The CDR3 bases are TGTGCCAGCAGCCAAGATAGGCCCTTGTCAGATACCCTCTCCTACGAGCAGTACTTC.

This chain uses TRBV4-1 with TRBJ2-7; 7 nucleotides align to TRBD1. The CDR3 has 13 amino acids. Germline trimming cut 3 bases from V and 7 bases from J; bases unmatched to any gene: 6. Per the germline V gene, CDR1 is MGHRA and CDR2 is YSYEKL. The CDR3 here is CASSQDRSWEQYF. The CDR3 DNA follows: TGCGCCAGCAGCCAGGACAGGTCCTGGGAGCAGTACTTC.

The rearrangement links TRBV3-1 (or the pseudogene TRBV3-2) to TRBJ2-1, with a possible D match to TRBD2 (6 bases). Germline lookup yields CDR1 LGHDT and CDR2 YNNKEL (reference sequence). This CDR3 spans 16 amino acids. The V and J ends lost 0 bases and 6 bases respectively, with 15 bases between them. CDR3 DNA: TGTGCCAGCAGCCAAGATAGGAGGGAGAGAGTCAATGAGCAGTTCTTC. It specifies CASSQDRRERVNEQFF.

The genes are TRBV7-9 and TRBJ2-7, with D unresolved. CDR1 and CDR2 (germline): SEHNR, FQNEAQ (reference sequence). This CDR3 region has 13 residues. With 0 bases removed from V and 7 bases from J, the gap between germline ends came to 10 bases. CDR3 sequence (DNA): TGTGCCAGCAGCTTAGCGAGGATAGAGGAGCAGTACTTC. Translated, it gives CASSLARIEEQYF.

The CDR3 DNA reads TGCAGTGCTCACAGGGGAAGCGGCTACACCTTC. Translating gives CSAHRGSGYTF. The chain uses TRBV20-1 and TRBJ1-2; 7 bases line up with TRBD1. CDR3 length: 11 residues. In germline, CDR1 is DFQATT, CDR2 SNEGSKA (reference sequence). V was pared by 5 bases and J by 8 bases, with 5 bases of the junction left unmatched.

The chain has TRBV24-1 and TRBJ2-1; D is unclear. The CDR3 has 14 residues. The ends were cut back, 1 base at V and 10 bases at J, with 13 bases in the middle. Germline V lookup: CDR1 KGHDR, CDR2 SFDVKD. DNA of the CDR3: TGTGCCACCAGTGATTTCCAATCCGGGTCCGAGCAGTTCTTC. The encoded protein is CATSDFQSGSEQFF.

This clone has just a few counts. The chain uses TRBV19 and TRBJ2-5, with a tentative D call TRBD2 (6 bases). The CDR3 length is 14 residues. V lost 5 bases and J 7 bases, leaving 17 bases between the germline ends. Germline-derived CDR1 and CDR2 are LNHDA and SQIVND (reference sequence). The CDR3 DNA reads TGTGCCAGTAGTCCCTGGGGAGGTCCAAGGACCCAGTACTTC. Residues: CASSPWGGPRTQYF. The entire variable domain, with the rest obtained from reference TRBV19 and TRBJ2-5, is as follows: DGGITQSPKYLFRKEGQNVTLSCEQNLNHDAMYWYRQDPGQGLRLIYYSQIVNDFQKGDIAEGYSVSREKKESFPLTVTSAQKNPTAFYLCASSPWGGPRTQYFGPGTRLLVL.

The rearrangement links TRBV5-5 to TRBJ1-2; 9 positions agree with TRBD1. After removal of 1 base from V and 5 bases from J, the junction contained 18 bases not matched to a gene. This CDR3 region has 19 residues. Germline CDR1 SGHKS, CDR2 YYEKEE (reference sequence). For the CDR3, the DNA is TGTGCCAGCAGCTTGTTTGGGACCGGGACAGGGCGTACTTTTTATGGCTACACCTTC. Protein sequence: CASSLFGTGTGRTFYGYTF.

A word on this clone: At the DNA level, this CDR3 is encoded by other sequences in the same sample as well. The gene calls are TRBV19 and TRBJ1-1; 9 bases are a match to TRBD1. Germline-derived CDR1 and CDR2 are LNHDA and SQIVND (reference sequence). The CDR3 spans 16 residues. With V trimmed by 5 bases and J by 4 bases, 11 bases remained unmatched. CDR3 loop: CASSSGQGRRSTEAFF. CDR3 nucleotide sequence: TGTGCCAGTAGTTCGGGACAGGGTCGCCGATCCACTGAAGCTTTCTTT.